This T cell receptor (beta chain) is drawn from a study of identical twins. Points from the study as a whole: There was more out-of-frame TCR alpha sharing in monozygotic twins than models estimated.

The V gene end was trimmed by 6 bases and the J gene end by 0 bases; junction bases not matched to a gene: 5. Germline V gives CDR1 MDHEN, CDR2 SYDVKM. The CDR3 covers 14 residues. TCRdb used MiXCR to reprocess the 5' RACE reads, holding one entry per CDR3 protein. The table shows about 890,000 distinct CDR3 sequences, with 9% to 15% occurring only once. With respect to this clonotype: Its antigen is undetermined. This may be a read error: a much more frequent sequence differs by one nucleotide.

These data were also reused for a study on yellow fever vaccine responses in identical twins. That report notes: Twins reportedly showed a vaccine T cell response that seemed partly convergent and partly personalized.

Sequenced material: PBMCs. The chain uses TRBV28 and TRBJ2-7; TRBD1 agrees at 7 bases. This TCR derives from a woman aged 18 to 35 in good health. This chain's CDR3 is CASRPGQSSYEQYF. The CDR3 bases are TGTGCCAGCAGGCCGGGACAGAGCTCCTACGAGCAGTACTTC.